The sequence of this TCR beta chain was determined in a study of blood T cell repertoires in COVID-19. Libraries were prepared by immunoSEQ multiplex PCR; TCRdb keeps only in-frame clonotypes and omits some of them. The sample carries around 300,000 clones, under 90% recorded once. Cohort 3 recovered donors had two negative PCRs, clearance, or symptom resolution. Per germline, CDR1 SGHRS and CDR2 YFSETQ. CDR3 length: 16 residues. The V gene lost 4 bases and the J gene lost 1 base, with 18 bases spanning the gap. The source of this sequence is a woman in her forties who had recovered from COVID-19. The chain couples TRBV5-1 to TRBJ2-7; weak D call: TRBD2 (6 bases). The specimen was PBMCs or T cells enriched from blood (not recorded which). For the CDR3, the DNA is TGCGCCAGCAGCGGAGGGGACGCACTCCCTTCCTACGAGCAGTACTTC. The encoded protein is CASSGGDALPSYEQYF.